This T cell receptor (beta chain) was profiled in a study of molecular identifiers for immune sequencing clone quantification (dated by TCRdb to 2016 to 2019). Looking at the study overall: For a replicate experiment, the RNA from either 20,000 or 100,000 naive CD8 T cells was divided into five aliquots, and four of those aliquots went on to sequencing. CD8 T cells were used in a methods study to benchmark molecular-identifier clustering-based TCR repertoire sequencing (MIDCIRS) and TCR RNA copy counting.

This clonotype has a handful of counts. Its target antigen remains unknown. Base qualities are not recorded, but no much larger clone differs from it by a single base. CDR1 and CDR2, per the germline V gene, are SGDLS and YYNGEE. The CDR3 runs 16 amino acids, cysteine and phenylalanine included. Of the read, only the CDR3 DNA is kept; its 48 bases are in frame from base 1. A distance of 15 bases separates the germline ends of V and J, which lose 0 bases and 5 bases respectively. What the work shows at the level of the full study, not this receptor alone: Modeling estimated about three recovered TCR RNA copies per cell, compared with about 10 by digital PCR, which implies 30% to 35% capture efficiency. Spiked-in Jurkat TCR RNA (around 9 copies' worth), which is not part of the donor repertoire, was contained in the naive libraries. Highly expanded clone sizes could be underestimated because identical TCR molecules may share a barcode. A single cell's worth of spiked-in Jurkat TCR RNA was reported detectable even among about 1.1 million naive CD8 T cells. When barcode sub-clustering was omitted, TCR diversity was inflated by chimeric consensus sequences, with chimeras reaching as high as 47%. Clones above 20 RNA copies held over 97% of molecules in CMV-specific effector cells but under 1% in naive cells.

Libraries were prepared through PCR. The sequencer was an Illumina HiSeq 4000. Preparation of bulk TCR libraries followed a previously described approach, with the TCR primers listed in Table S5. The Qiagen AllPrep DNA/RNA kit was used to purify total RNA. Before any analysis, reads coming from multiple sequencing runs of the same library were combined into one pool. From the authors' description of their analysis: Reads were retained only if their TCR constant sequence matched exactly, and those retained reads were trimmed to 150 nt and grouped according to their 12-nt molecular barcodes. Reads within each barcode group were sub-clustered using a 15% Levenshtein threshold, and quality-weighted consensus sequences were constructed for each RNA molecule. Non-functional sequences were removed, as were lower-count sequences one edit away from another. Based on a fit of two negative binomial distributions, barcode sub-clusters having less than 20% of the maximum read count were discarded. Using fastp trimming at Q25 and MiXCR clonotype assembly, TCRdb reanalyzed the public sequencing data and kept in-frame beta chains. Each record represents a unique CDR3 protein, reported with the most common genes and DNA among its rows. These V and J calls are TCRdb output, not the study's own analysis. The sample table shows more than 250,000 distinct CDR3 sequences, and 20% to 25% are seen once. Under 0.95% of the sample goes to the ten largest clones.

Naive CD8 T cell libraries were made from about 20,000 to 1,000,000 sorted cells using 10%, 30% or 50% of purified RNA. Naive CD8 T cells, defined as CD8+CD4-CCR7+CD45RA+, were FACS-sorted into RLT Plus buffer on a BD FACSAria II. Approximately 9 TCR copies' worth of Jurkat RNA were spiked into roughly 19,000-1,000,000 naive CD8 T cell samples to test detection sensitivity. Enrichment of CD8 T cells was done with RosetteSep CD8+ T Cell Enrichment Cocktail plus Ficoll-Paque, and ACK red cell lysis came afterward. The sample consisted of naive CD8+ T cells from blood, with Jurkat cell RNA spiked in. The sample's cell subset or site label, in plain terms: FACS-sorted CD8+CD4-CCR7+CD45RA+ naive T cells. The clonotype was recovered from a human donor in good health. Some libraries in this study had Jurkat cell RNA spiked in. Recombination connected TRBV9 to TRBJ2-1; the D gene is unclear. The CDR3 has the sequence CASSVVGVGVNNEQFF. Read as DNA, the sequence is TGTGCCAGCAGCGTAGTTGGGGTTGGGGTAAACAATGAGCAGTTCTTC.